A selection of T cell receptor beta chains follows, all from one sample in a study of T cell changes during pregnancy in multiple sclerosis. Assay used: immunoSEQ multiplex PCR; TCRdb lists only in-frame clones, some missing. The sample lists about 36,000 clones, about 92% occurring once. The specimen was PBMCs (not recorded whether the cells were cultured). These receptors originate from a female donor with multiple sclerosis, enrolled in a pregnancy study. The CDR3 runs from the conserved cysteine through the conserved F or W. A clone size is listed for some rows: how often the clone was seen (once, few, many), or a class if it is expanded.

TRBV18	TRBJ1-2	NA	CASSRGQGGGYTF
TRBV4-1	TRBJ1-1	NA	CASSQEPGAYTEAFF
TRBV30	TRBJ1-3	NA	CAWITTGNTIYF
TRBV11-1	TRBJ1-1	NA	CASSFTGGSEAFF
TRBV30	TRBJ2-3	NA	CAHRDAVTQYF
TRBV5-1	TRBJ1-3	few	CASSPVTGNTIYF
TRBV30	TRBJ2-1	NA	CASTSGIYNEQFF
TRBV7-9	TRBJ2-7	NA	CASSFNPGANYEQYF
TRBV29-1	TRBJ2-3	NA	CSDIAGVTDTQYF
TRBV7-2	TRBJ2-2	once	CASSTRLGELFF
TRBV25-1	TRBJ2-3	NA	CASSEYLGTDYTDTQYF
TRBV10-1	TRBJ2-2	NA	CASSDRSTGELFF
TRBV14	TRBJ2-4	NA	CASSQGPAKNIQYF
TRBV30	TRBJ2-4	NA	CAWKVPGAKNIQYF
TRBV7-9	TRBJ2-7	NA	CASSLDGARVYEQYF
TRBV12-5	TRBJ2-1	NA	CASGLGTSGGSSYNEQFF
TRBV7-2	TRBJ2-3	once	CASTIGPEGGVDTQYF
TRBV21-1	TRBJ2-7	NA	CASSKEEWSYEQYF
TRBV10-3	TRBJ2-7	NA	CAISDHQGRYEQYF
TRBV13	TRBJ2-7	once	CASSLARTYEQYF
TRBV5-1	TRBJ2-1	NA	CASSIGLAGSLHEQFF
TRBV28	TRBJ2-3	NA	CASKLGQRQSDTQYF
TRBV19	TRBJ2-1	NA	CASSRDAGGDNEQFF
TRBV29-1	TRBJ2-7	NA	CSVETNSGSAYEQYF
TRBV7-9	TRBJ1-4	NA	CASSRGGRNEKLFF
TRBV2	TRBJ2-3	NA	CASSELATTDTQYF
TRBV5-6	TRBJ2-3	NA	CASAQGHADTQYF
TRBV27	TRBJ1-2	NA	CASSPSGGTRTWIHGYTF
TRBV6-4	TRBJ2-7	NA	CASSGEGTYEQYF
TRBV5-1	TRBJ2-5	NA	CASSLVGRSGQETQYF
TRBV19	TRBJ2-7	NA	CASSPWGDSSYEQYF
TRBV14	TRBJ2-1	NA	CASRRSGNEQFF
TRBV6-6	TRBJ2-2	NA	CASSTTGGGELFF
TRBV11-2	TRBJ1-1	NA	CASSSLAPPRDEAFF
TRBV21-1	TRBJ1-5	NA	CASSKNKDQPQHF
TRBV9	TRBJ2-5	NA	CASSVGQVRGETQYF
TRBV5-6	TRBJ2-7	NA	CASSLASDNYNEQYF
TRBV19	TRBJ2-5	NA	CASRMTTGTGASQETQYF
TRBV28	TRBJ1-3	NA	CASSSVGTYSGNTIYF
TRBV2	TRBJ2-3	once	CASRMSQGGGTDTQYF
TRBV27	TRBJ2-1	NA	CASSRTGRAYNEQFF
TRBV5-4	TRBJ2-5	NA	CASSQEGEGTQETQYF
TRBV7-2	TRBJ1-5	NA	CASSLPLSNQPQHF
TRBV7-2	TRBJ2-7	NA	CASSRLAGVTYEQYF
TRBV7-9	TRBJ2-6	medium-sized	CASSLSFRDTFGANVLTF
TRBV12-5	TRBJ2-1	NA	CASGLVIGQASYNEQFF